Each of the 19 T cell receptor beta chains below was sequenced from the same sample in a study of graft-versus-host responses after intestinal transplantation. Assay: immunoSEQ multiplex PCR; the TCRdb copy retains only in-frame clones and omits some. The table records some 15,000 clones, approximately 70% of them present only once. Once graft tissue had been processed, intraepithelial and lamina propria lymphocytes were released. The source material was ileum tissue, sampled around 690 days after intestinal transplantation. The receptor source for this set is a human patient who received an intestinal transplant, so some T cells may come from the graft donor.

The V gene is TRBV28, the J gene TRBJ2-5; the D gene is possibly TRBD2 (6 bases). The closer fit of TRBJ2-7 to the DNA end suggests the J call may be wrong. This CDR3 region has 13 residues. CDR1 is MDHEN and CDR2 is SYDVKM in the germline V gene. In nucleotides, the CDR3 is TGTGCCAGCATGGGGCTAGCGCGCTACGAGCAGTACTTC. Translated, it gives CASMGLARYEQYF.

Here the CDR3 DNA reads TGCGCCAGCAGCTTAGCCGGGACTAGCGGGTACGAGCAGTACTTC. It encodes CASSLAGTSGYEQYF. V gene TRBV5-1 combines with J gene TRBJ2-5; 12 nucleotides match TRBD2. Near its end, the DNA agrees better with TRBJ2-7, so the J call may be wrong. CDR1 and CDR2 from the germline V gene are SGHRS and YFSETQ. There are 15 residues in the CDR3.

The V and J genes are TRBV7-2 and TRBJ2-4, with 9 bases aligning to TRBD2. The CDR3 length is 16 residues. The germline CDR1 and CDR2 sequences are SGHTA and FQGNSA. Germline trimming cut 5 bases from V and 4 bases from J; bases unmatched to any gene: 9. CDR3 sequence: CASSDSGGLNKNIQYF. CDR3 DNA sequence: TGTGCCAGCAGCGATAGCGGGGGCCTCAATAAAAACATTCAGTACTTC.

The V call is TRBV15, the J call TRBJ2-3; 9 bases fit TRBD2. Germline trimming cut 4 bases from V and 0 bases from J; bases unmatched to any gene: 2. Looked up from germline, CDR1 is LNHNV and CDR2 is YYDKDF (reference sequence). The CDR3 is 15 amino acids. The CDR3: CATSTTSGSTDTQYF. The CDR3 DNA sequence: TGTGCCACCAGCACGACTAGCGGTAGCACAGATACGCAGTATTTT.

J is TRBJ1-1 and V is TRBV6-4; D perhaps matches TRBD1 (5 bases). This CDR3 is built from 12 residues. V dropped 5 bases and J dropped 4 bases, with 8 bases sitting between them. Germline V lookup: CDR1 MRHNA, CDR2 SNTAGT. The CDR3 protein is CASSSGGTEAFF. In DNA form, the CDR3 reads TGTGCCAGCAGTTCGGGGGGCACTGAAGCTTTCTTT.

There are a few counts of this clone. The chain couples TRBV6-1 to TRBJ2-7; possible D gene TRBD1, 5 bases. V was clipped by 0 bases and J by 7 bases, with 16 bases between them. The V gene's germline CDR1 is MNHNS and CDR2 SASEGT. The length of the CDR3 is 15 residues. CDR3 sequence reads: CASSEAKGIRGEQYF. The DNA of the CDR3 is TGTGCCAGCAGTGAAGCAAAGGGGATTAGAGGAGAGCAGTACTTC.

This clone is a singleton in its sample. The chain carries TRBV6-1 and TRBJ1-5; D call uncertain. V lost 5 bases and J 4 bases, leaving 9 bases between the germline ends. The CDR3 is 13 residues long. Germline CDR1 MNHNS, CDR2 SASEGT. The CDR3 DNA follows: TGTGCCAGCAGTTTATCCGGGAATCAGCCCCAGCATTTT. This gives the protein CASSLSGNQPQHF.

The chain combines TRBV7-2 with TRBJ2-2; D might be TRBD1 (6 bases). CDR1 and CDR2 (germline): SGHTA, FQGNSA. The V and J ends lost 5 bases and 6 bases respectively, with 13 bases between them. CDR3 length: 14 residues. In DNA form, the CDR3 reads TGTGCCAGCAGCCGAAGTAACAGGGCCGGGGAGCTGTTTTTT. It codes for CASSRSNRAGELFF.

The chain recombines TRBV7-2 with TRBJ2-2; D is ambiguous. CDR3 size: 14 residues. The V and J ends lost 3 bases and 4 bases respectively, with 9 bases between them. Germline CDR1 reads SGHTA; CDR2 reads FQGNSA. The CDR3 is CASSFWVTTGELFF. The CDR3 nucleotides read TGTGCCAGCAGCTTTTGGGTAACCACCGGGGAGCTGTTTTTT.

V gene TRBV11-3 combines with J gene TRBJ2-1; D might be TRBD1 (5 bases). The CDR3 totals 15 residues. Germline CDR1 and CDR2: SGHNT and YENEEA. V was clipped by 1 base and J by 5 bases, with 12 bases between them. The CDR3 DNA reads TGTGCCAGCAGCTTAGGGTCAGGGTGGGACAATGAGCAGTTCTTC. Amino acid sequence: CASSLGSGWDNEQFF. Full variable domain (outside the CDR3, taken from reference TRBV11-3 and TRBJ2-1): EAGVVQSPRYKIIEKKQPVAFWCNPISGHNTLYWYLQNLGQGPELLIRYENEEAVDDSQLPKDRFSAERLKGVDSTLKIQPAELGDSAVYLCASSLGSGWDNEQFFGPGTRLTVL.

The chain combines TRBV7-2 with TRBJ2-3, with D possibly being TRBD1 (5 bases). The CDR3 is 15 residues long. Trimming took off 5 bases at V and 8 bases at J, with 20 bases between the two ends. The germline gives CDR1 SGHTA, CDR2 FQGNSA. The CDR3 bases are TGTGCCAGCAGCACAAGGGGATCTGTCACGGGTACGCAGTATTTT. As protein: CASSTRGSVTGTQYF.

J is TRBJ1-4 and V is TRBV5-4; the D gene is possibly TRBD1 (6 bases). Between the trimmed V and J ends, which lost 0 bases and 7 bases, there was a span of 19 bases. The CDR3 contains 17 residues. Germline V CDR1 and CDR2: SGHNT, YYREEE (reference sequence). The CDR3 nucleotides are TGTGCCAGCAGCTTGGGCACGTGGGGGGGCCAAAGTGAAAAACTGTTTTTT. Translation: CASSLGTWGGQSEKLFF.

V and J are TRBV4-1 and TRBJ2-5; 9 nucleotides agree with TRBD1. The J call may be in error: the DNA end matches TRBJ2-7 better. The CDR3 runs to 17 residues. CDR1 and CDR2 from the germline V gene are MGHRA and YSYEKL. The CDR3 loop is CASSQGHPGQGTYEQYF. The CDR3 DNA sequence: TGCGCCAGCAGCCAAGGTCATCCGGGACAGGGAACCTACGAGCAGTACTTC.

The CDR3 region is CASSMADDGKWEQFF. The DNA of the CDR3 is TGTGCCAGCAGTATGGCGGACGACGGAAAGTGGGAGCAGTTCTTC. The V gene is TRBV6-5, the J gene TRBJ2-1; D not certain. The CDR3 length is 15 residues. CDR1 is MNHEY, CDR2 SVGAGI, per germline. V was trimmed by 5 bases and J by 10 bases, leaving 21 bases between them.

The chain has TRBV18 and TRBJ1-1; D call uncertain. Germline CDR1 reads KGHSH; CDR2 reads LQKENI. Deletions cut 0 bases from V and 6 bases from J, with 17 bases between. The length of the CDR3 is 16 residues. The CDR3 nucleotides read TGTGCCAGCTCACCACCGTGGGTTTATGACCGCGCTGAAGCTTTCTTT. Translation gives CASSPPWVYDRAEAFF. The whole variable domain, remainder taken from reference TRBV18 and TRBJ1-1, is NAGVMQNPRHLVRRRGQEARLRCSPMKGHSHVYWYRQLPEEGLKFMVYLQKENIIDESGMPKERFSAEFPKEGPSILRIQQVVRGDSAAYFCASSPPWVYDRAEAFFGQGTRLTVV.

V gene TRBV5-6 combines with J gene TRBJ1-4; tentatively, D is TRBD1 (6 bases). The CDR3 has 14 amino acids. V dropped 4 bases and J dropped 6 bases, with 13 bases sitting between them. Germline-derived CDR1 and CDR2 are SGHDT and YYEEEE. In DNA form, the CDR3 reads TGTGCCAGCAGCCCTGGACAGCGGGATGAAAAACTGTTTTTT. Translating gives CASSPGQRDEKLFF.

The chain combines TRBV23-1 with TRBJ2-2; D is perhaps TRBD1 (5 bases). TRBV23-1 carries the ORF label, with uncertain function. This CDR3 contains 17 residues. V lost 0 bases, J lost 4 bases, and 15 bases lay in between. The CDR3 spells CASSQSRAGYVTGELFF. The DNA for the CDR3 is TGCGCCAGCAGTCAATCTCGGGCAGGGTATGTCACCGGGGAGCTGTTTTTT.

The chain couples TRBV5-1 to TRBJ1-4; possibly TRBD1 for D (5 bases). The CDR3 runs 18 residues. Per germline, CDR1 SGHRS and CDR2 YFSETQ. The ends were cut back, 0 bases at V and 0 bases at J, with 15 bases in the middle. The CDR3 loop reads CASSLVIGGAATNEKLFF. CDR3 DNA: TGCGCCAGCAGCTTGGTGATTGGAGGGGCGGCAACTAATGAAAAACTGTTTTTT.

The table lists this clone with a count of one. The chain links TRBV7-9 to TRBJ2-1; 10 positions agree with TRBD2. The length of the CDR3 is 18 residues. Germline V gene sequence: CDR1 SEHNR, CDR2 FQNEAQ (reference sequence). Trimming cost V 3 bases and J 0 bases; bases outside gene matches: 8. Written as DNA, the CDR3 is TGTGCCAGCAGCTTTCCTAGCGGGAGTTGGAGCTCCTACAATGAGCAGTTCTTC. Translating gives CASSFPSGSWSSYNEQFF.